This T cell receptor (beta chain) stems from a study of identical twins. Broader study findings: Weaker excess sharing between twins was seen in beta out-of-frame sequences.

A universal primer site arose from template switching, and cDNA bore unique molecular identifiers. TCRdb reanalysed the 5' RACE reads using MiXCR and keeps one entry per CDR3 protein. The data show around 240,000 distinct CDR3 sequences, with roughly 7% seen just once and roughly 3.6% held by the top ten. This clonotype was seen repeatedly, ten times or more. What it binds is not known. Germline trimming cut 5 bases from V and 9 bases from J; bases unmatched to any gene: 10. There are 14 residues in the CDR3. CDR1 SGHTA and CDR2 FQGTGA come from the germline V gene. Donors uniformly comprised healthy Caucasians. This sample also appeared in a second study, on yellow fever vaccine responses in identical twins.

The source is a woman aged 18 to 35 in good health. This chain joins TRBV7-3 and TRBJ1-5, with 7 positions matching TRBD1. The source material was memory (CD45RO+) T cells sorted from blood. In DNA, the CDR3 is TGTGCCAGCAGCGAAGGGGGCGCCGGGTCGCCCCAGCATTTT. Translated: CASSEGGAGSPQHF.